The 13 T cell receptor beta chains reported below all come from one sample, sequenced in a study of T cells expressing NK-cell markers. For each CDR3 protein, TCRdb gives one entry from its re-call of the 5' RACE reads, without DNA. This repertoire comprises some 450,000 distinct CDR3 sequences; its ten largest clones make up 7.3%. Source material: blood T cells: a sorted CD56 or NKG2C T cell subset, CD4+ or CD8+ T cells, or bulk PBMC T cells (not recorded which). The receptors shown here come from a woman between 18 and 70 years old in good health.

V is TRBV6-6 and J is TRBJ1-1; TCRdb designates TRBD1, a call that cannot be tested without DNA. The length of the CDR3 is 12 residues. From germline, CDR1 is MNHNY and CDR2 SVGAGI (reference sequence). The CDR3 loop reads CASSYSKGEAFF.

The rearrangement links TRBV29-1 to TRBJ1-1. The CDR3 is 16 amino acids. Germline V gene lookup returns CDR1 SQVTM and CDR2 ANQGSEA. This CDR3 reads CSVEPDGPFMNTEAFF.

This sequence joins TRBV28 and TRBJ1-4; the D call from TCRdb, TRBD1, cannot be confirmed without DNA. Per the germline V gene, CDR1 is MDHEN and CDR2 is SYDVKM. The CDR3 spans 15 residues. The CDR3 protein is CASSLSVAGVEKLFF.

This chain links TRBV6-1 with TRBJ1-3; TCRdb designates TRBD1, a call that cannot be tested without DNA. This CDR3 contains 15 residues. Germline-derived CDR1 and CDR2 are MNHNS and SASEGT. The CDR3 sequence: CASLPMGQGANTIYF.

The chain links TRBV6-5 to TRBJ1-1. The CDR3 consists of 12 residues. CDR1 and CDR2 (germline): MNHEY, SVGAGI. The chain's CDR3 is CASTARNTEAFF.

This rearrangement joins TRBV5-1 to TRBJ1-3. The CDR3 has 16 amino acids. Germline CDR1 and CDR2: SGHRS and YFSETQ. This chain's CDR3 is CASSLEYQGSGNTIYF.

This rearrangement joins TRBV5-1 to TRBJ2-7; the D call from TCRdb, TRBD1, cannot be confirmed without DNA. The CDR3 is 13 residues long. The germline V gene encodes CDR1 SGHRS and CDR2 YFSETQ. The chain's CDR3 is CASSLTRGYEQYF.

The V gene is TRBV7-2, the J gene TRBJ2-7. The germline V gene encodes CDR1 SGHTA and CDR2 FQGNSA. This CDR3 spans 14 amino acids. CDR3 protein: CASSSKRDSYEQYF.

The V gene is TRBV5-4, the J gene TRBJ2-5; TCRdb selects TRBD1, and the lack of DNA leaves this call unchecked. The CDR3 totals 15 residues. Germline V gene sequence: CDR1 SGHNT, CDR2 YYREEE (reference sequence). The CDR3 here is CASSLDRGPTGTQYF.

V gene TRBV20-1 combines with J gene TRBJ1-4; TCRdb outputs TRBD1, but without DNA this stays unchecked. The CDR3 contains 16 residues. Germline V CDR1 and CDR2: DFQATT, SNEGSKA (reference sequence). CDR3 residues: CSAEQGRGSTNEKLFF.

The CDR3 here is CASRSKREPQYF. The chain is built from TRBV6-6 and TRBJ2-3; TCRdb lists TRBD2, though no DNA is available to test this call. The CDR3 totals 12 residues. Germline CDR1 MNHNY, CDR2 SVGAGI (reference sequence).

The chain has TRBV5-4 and TRBJ2-1; the D gene TCRdb calls, TRBD2, cannot be checked with no DNA. Germline CDR1 reads SGHNT; CDR2 reads YYREEE (reference sequence). This CDR3 is built from 15 residues. CDR3: CASSPLGALYNEQFF.

The chain uses TRBV5-1 and TRBJ2-5; TCRdb picks TRBD1, but there is no DNA to check that call. CDR3 length: 14 amino acids. The V gene's germline CDR1 is SGHRS and CDR2 YFSETQ. CDR3 sequence reads: CASSSPDRLETQYF.